These T cell receptor beta chains were read from a single sample in a study of metastatic and nonmetastatic thyroid tumors. TCRdb re-called the PCR reads via MiXCR. The data hold about 24,000 clones, with roughly 19% observed a single time. The sample was blood. Receptors originate from a male donor with papillary thyroid cancer or a benign thyroid nodule (not recorded which). Some clones in this sample may be carry-over from other donors' samples. The CDR3 runs from the conserved cysteine through the conserved F or W. The order of the fields is CDR3 DNA, CDR3 protein, V gene, clone size, J gene, D gene. A D gene is named only where the DNA matches it firmly. The size field is filled for only some rows; it gives once, few, many or a size class.

CDR3 DNA: TGTGCCAGCAGTCGACTAGCGGGAGGGATAGATACGCAGTATTTT
CDR3 protein: CASSRLAGGIDTQYF
V gene: TRBV12-3/TRBV12-4
clone size: few
J gene: TRBJ2-3
D gene: TRBD2

CDR3 DNA: TGTGCCAGCAGGCAAACGTCCGGGACTAGGGAAGAAAAACTGTTTTTT
CDR3 protein: CASRQTSGTREEKLFF
V gene: TRBV2
clone size: many
J gene: TRBJ1-4
D gene: -

CDR3 DNA: TGCAGTGCGGGCGCGTTTAGCACAGATACGCAGTATTTT
CDR3 protein: CSAGAFSTDTQYF
V gene: TRBV20-1
clone size: many
J gene: TRBJ2-3
D gene: -

CDR3 DNA: TGTGCCAGCGCCGTTAGTATTTCCGGGGAGCTGTTTTTT
CDR3 protein: CASAVSISGELFF
V gene: TRBV2
clone size: many
J gene: TRBJ2-2
D gene: -

CDR3 DNA: TGTGCTAGTGGTTTGCGGGATCTAGCCAAAAACATTCAGTACTTC
CDR3 protein: CASGLRDLAKNIQYF
V gene: TRBV12-5
clone size: many
J gene: TRBJ2-4
D gene: -

CDR3 DNA: TGTGCCAGCAGTTACAGCCGTTGGGGGGGGAACTATGGCTACACCTTC
CDR3 protein: CASSYSRWGGNYGYTF
V gene: TRBV6-6
clone size: few
J gene: TRBJ1-2
D gene: -

CDR3 DNA: TGTGCCAGCACCGAAAGGGGGGGGCGCGGCTATGGCTACACCTTC
CDR3 protein: CASTERGGRGYGYTF
V gene: TRBV6-1
clone size: few
J gene: TRBJ1-2
D gene: -

CDR3 DNA: TGCAGTGCTCGGACAGGGACTGGTTCACCCCTCCACTTT
CDR3 protein: CSARTGTGSPLHF
V gene: TRBV20-1
clone size: medium-sized
J gene: TRBJ1-6
D gene: TRBD1

CDR3 DNA: TGTGCCATCAGACAGGGACAGCAACACAATGAGCAGTTCTTC
CDR3 protein: CAIRQGQQHNEQFF
V gene: TRBV10-3
clone size: many
J gene: TRBJ2-1
D gene: TRBD1

CDR3 DNA: TGTGCCAGCAGCCGGGGGAGCGGGGGCAATGAGCAGTTCTTC
CDR3 protein: CASSRGSGGNEQFF
V gene: TRBV11-2
clone size: many
J gene: TRBJ2-1
D gene: TRBD2

CDR3 DNA: TGTGCCAGTAGTATATGGGACAGGGGGGGTTCCAATGAGCAGTTCTTC
CDR3 protein: CASSIWDRGGSNEQFF
V gene: TRBV19
clone size: many
J gene: TRBJ2-1
D gene: TRBD1

CDR3 DNA: TGTGCCAGCATTAGGGGCATCTATGGCTACACCTTC
CDR3 protein: CASIRGIYGYTF
V gene: TRBV2
clone size: -
J gene: TRBJ1-2
D gene: -

CDR3 DNA: TGCAGTGCTAGAGGGACAGGGGGCGATTCACCCCTCCACTTT
CDR3 protein: CSARGTGGDSPLHF
V gene: TRBV20-1
clone size: many
J gene: TRBJ1-6
D gene: TRBD1

CDR3 DNA: TGTGCCAGCAGTTTATATACAGGGGGGGGTTCCTACGAGCAGTACTTC
CDR3 protein: CASSLYTGGGSYEQYF
V gene: TRBV28
clone size: -
J gene: TRBJ2-7
D gene: -

CDR3 DNA: TGTGCCAGCTCGCAAGTCCAAGGCGGGGAGCAGTTCTTC
CDR3 protein: CASSQVQGGEQFF
V gene: TRBV6-1
clone size: medium-sized
J gene: TRBJ2-1
D gene: -

CDR3 DNA: TGCGCCAGCAGCGACCGGGACGGTAGACAATCTGAGCAGTTCTTC
CDR3 protein: CASSDRDGRQSEQFF
V gene: TRBV5-1
clone size: once
J gene: TRBJ2-1
D gene: -

CDR3 DNA: TGTGCCAGCAGCGCGAGAGGGATCTATGGCTACACCTTC
CDR3 protein: CASSARGIYGYTF
V gene: TRBV27
clone size: few
J gene: TRBJ1-2
D gene: -

CDR3 DNA: TGTGCCAGCAGTTACTCGGTGGGAGAGCAGTTCTTC
CDR3 protein: CASSYSVGEQFF
V gene: TRBV6-5
clone size: medium-sized
J gene: TRBJ2-1
D gene: -

CDR3 DNA: TGTGCCAGCAGCTTGGGGACAGGCTACGAGCAGTACTTC
CDR3 protein: CASSLGTGYEQYF
V gene: TRBV7-6
clone size: medium-sized
J gene: TRBJ2-7
D gene: TRBD1

CDR3 DNA: TGTGCCAGCAGTGAAGGGTCGTACACAGATACGCAGTATTTT
CDR3 protein: CASSEGSYTDTQYF
V gene: TRBV6-4
clone size: -
J gene: TRBJ2-3
D gene: -

CDR3 DNA: TGTGCCAGTAGTATATTTCCCGGGAGGGCCAAGGAGGAAACACAGTACTTC
CDR3 protein: CASSIFPGRAKEETQYF
V gene: TRBV19
clone size: -
J gene: TRBJ2-5
D gene: TRBD2

CDR3 DNA: TGTGCCAGCAGTTTTCCCTCAGGACAGGGTTTAGAGCAGTTCTTC
CDR3 protein: CASSFPSGQGLEQFF
V gene: TRBV28
clone size: medium-sized
J gene: TRBJ2-1
D gene: TRBD1

CDR3 DNA: TGTGCCAGCAGCTCCCTCGGGTACAACAATGAGCAGTTCTTC
CDR3 protein: CASSSLGYNNEQFF
V gene: TRBV7-6
clone size: medium-sized
J gene: TRBJ2-1
D gene: -

CDR3 DNA: TGCAGCGTTGTGTCGAGTCAGGCCACTGAAGCTTTCTTT
CDR3 protein: CSVVSSQATEAFF
V gene: TRBV29-1
clone size: many
J gene: TRBJ1-1
D gene: -